One T cell receptor beta chain is described in this entry. What it recognizes is unknown. The PCR was carried out with 60 Vbeta primers and 13 Jbeta primers. Sequencing used immunoSEQ multiplex PCR; TCRdb keeps in-frame clones, though not all of them. Of roughly 190,000 clones in the sample, 9.5% to 15% were seen once. This record belongs to a study of cytomegalovirus exposure and HLA in healthy donors. The study's findings and limits: Follow-up analysis later connected one missense variant in DCLRE1C with trimming of TCR beta V- and J-genes. Most subjects had HLA-A and HLA-B alleles reportedly predicted accurately by TCR beta sequences.

The CDR3 is 14 residues long. Germline V CDR1 and CDR2: SEHNR, FQNEAQ (reference sequence). V shed 5 bases and J shed 0 bases, with 10 bases lying between them. Sequencing was carried out using PBMCs. The rearrangement links TRBV7-9 to TRBJ2-5, with no clear D. The clonotype comes from a man aged 50 to 60 in good health and CMV-seropositive. Written as DNA, the CDR3 is TGTGCCAGCAGCGTGACAAGATACCAAGAGACCCAGTACTTC. Its protein is CASSVTRYQETQYF.